This T cell receptor beta chain stems from a study of shared clonotypes between healthy human individuals. Notes on the study in general: The study generally estimated greater richness for naive than memory subsets.

This CDR3 is 15 amino acids long. Per the germline V gene, CDR1 is SGHTA and CDR2 is FQGTGA. V was shortened by 2 bases and J by 3 bases, with 12 bases between the two germline ends. Profiling relied on immunoSEQ multiplex PCR, and the TCRdb table lists in-frame clones only, not all of them. The table lists over a million clones, approximately 78% of them singletons. This clone was counted only a few times. The antigen remains unidentified. Sequencing used memory CD4+ T cells from PBMCs. Subset given: CD45RA-negative fraction. The TCR was taken from a man aged 18 to 29 in good health. Some clones in this sample may be carry-over from other donors' samples. V and J are TRBV7-3 and TRBJ2-3, with unresolved D. The CDR3 loop reads CASSLGPARTDTQYF. The CDR3 DNA follows: TGTGCCAGCAGCTTAGGTCCAGCTAGGACAGATACGCAGTATTTT.